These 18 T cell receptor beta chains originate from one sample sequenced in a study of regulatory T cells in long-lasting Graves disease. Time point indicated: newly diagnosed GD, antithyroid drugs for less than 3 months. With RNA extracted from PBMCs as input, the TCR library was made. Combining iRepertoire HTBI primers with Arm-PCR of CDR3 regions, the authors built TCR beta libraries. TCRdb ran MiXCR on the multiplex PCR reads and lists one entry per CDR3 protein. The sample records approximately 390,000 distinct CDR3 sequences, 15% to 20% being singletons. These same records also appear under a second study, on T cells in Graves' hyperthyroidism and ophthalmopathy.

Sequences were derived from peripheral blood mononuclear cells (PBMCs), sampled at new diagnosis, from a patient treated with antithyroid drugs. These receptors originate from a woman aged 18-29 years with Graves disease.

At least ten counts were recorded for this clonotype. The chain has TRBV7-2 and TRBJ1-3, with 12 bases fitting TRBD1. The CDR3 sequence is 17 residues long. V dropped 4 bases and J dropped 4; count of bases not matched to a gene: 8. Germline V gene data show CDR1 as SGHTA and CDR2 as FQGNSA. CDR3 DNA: TGTGCCAGCAGCTCACCGGGACAGGGGGCTGGGGGAAACACCATATATTTT. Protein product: CASSSPGQGAGGNTIYF.

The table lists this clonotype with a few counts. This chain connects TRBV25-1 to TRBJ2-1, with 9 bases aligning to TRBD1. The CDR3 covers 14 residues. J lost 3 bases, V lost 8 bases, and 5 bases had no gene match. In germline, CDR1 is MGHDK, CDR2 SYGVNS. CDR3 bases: TGTGCCAGCGACAGGACAGGGGACTACAATGAGCAGTTCTTC. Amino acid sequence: CASDRTGDYNEQFF.

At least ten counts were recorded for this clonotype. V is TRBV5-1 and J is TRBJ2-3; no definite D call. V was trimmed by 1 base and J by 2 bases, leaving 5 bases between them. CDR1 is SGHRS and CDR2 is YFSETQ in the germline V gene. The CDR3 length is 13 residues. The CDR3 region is CASSLIPTDTQYF. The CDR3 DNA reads TGCGCCAGCAGCTTGATACCCACAGATACGCAGTATTTT.

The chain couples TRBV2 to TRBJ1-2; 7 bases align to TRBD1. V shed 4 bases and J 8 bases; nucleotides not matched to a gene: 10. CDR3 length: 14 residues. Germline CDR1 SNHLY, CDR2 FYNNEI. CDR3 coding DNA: TGTGCCAGCAGTGTCCGGACAGGAACCCAAGGCTACACCTTC. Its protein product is CASSVRTGTQGYTF.

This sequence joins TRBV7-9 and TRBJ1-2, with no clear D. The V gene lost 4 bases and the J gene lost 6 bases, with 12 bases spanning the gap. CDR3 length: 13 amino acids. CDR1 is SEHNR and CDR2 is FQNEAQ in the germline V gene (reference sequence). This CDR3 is CASSSPVGNGYTF. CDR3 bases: TGTGCCAGCAGCTCCCCGGTGGGTAATGGCTACACCTTC.

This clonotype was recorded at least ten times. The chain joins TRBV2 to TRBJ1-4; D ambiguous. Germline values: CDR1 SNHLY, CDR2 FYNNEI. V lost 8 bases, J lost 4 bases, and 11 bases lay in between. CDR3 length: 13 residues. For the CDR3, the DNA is TGTGCCAGCTTACGCGGGGATAATGAAAAACTGTTTTTT. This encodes CASLRGDNEKLFF.

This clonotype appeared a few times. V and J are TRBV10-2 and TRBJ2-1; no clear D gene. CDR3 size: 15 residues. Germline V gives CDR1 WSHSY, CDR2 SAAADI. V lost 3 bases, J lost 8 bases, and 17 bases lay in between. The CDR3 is CASSDRNYRLDEQFF. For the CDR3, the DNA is TGCGCCAGCAGTGATAGGAACTATCGGCTCGATGAGCAGTTCTTC.

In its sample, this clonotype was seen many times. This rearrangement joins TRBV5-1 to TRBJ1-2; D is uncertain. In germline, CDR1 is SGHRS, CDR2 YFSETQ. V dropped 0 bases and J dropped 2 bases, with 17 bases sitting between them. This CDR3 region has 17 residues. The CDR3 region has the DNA TGCGCCAGCAGCTTGGCCCTGGGCCGCCAGACCAACTATGGCTACACCTTC. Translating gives CASSLALGRQTNYGYTF.

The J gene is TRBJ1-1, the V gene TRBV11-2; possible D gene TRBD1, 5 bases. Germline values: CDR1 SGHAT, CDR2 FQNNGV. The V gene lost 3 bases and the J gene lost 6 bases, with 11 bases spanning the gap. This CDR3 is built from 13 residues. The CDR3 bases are TGTGCCAGCAGCTTTTCAGGGAGCCCTGAAGCTTTCTTT. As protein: CASSFSGSPEAFF.

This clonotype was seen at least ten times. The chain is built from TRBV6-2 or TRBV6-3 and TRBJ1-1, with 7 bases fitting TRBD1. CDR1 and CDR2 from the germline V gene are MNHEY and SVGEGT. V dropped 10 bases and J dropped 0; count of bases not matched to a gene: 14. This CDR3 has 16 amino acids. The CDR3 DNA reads TGTGCCACACCTAGGGGCCAGGGGGGCTTGAACACTGAAGCTTTCTTT. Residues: CATPRGQGGLNTEAFF.

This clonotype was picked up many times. The CDR3 DNA sequence: TGTGCCAGCAGCTTACAGGGGATCTCCTACAATGAGCAGTTCTTC. It encodes CASSLQGISYNEQFF. The chain couples TRBV11-2 to TRBJ2-1; D is possibly TRBD1 (6 bases). CDR1 is SGHAT, CDR2 FQNNGV, per germline. V lost 2 bases to trimming and J lost 0 bases, with 8 bases between them. The CDR3 extends over 15 amino acids.

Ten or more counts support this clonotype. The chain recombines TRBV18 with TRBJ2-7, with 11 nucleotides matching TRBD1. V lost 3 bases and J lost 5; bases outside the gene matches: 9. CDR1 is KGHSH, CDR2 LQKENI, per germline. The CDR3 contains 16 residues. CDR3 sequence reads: CASSPPGTGGINEQYF. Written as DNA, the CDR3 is TGTGCCAGCTCACCCCCGGGGACAGGGGGGATCAACGAGCAGTACTTC.

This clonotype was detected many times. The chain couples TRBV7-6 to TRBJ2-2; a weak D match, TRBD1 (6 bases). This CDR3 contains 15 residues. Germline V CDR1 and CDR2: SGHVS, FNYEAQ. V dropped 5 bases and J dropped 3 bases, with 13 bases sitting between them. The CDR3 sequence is CASSKGHSYTGELFF. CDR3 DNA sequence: TGTGCCAGCAGCAAGGGACACTCGTACACCGGGGAGCTGTTTTTT.

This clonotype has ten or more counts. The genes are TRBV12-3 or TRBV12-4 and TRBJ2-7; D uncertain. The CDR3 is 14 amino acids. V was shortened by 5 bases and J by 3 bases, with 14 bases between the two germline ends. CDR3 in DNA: TGTGCCAGCAGTAGGGAAGGGCGTGACTACGAGCAGTACTTC. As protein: CASSREGRDYEQYF.

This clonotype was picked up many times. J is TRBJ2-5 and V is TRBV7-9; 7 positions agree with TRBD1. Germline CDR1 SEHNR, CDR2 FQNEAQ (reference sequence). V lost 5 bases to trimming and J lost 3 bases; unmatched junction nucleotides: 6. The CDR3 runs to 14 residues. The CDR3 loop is CASSQGTGEETQYF. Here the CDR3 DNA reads TGTGCCAGCAGCCAGGGCACAGGGGAAGAGACCCAGTACTTC.

CDR3 sequence (DNA): TGTGCCAGTAGTATAACAGGGGGCGGCAATCAGCCCCAGCATTTT. Its protein product is CASSITGGGNQPQHF. The genes are TRBV19 and TRBJ1-5, with 9 positions matching TRBD1. CDR1 is LNHDA, CDR2 SQIVND, per germline (reference sequence). J gave up 2 bases and V 2 bases, and 1 base lay outside the gene matches. The length of the CDR3 is 15 residues. The variable domain in full, with the rest retrieved from reference TRBV19 and TRBJ1-5, is DGGITQSPKYLFRKEGQNVTLSCEQNLNHDAMYWYRQDPGQGLRLIYYSQIVNDFQKGDIAEGYSVSREKKESFPLTVTSAQKNPTAFYLCASSITGGGNQPQHFGDGTRLSIL.

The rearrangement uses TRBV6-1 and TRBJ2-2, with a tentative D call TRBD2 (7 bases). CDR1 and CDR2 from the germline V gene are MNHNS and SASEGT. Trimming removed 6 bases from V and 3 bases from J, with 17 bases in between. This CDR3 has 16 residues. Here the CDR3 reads CASSQNRGGYTGELFF. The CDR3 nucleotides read TGTGCCAGCAGCCAGAATAGGGGGGGTTACACCGGGGAGCTGTTTTTT.

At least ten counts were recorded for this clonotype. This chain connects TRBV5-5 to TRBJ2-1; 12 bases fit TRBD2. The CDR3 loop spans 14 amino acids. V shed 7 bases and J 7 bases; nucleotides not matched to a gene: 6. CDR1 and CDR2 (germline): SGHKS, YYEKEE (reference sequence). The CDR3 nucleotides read TGTGCCAGCCGCCTAGCGGGGGGGCCGAATGAGCAGTTCTTC. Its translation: CASRLAGGPNEQFF. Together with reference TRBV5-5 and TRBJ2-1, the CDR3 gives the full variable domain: DAGVTQSPTHLIKTRGQQVTLRCSPISGHKSVSWYQQVLGQGPQFIFQYYEKEERGRGNFPDRFSARQFPNYSSELNVNALLLGDSALYLCASRLAGGPNEQFFGPGTRLTVL.